The 16 T cell receptor beta chains reported below all come from one sample, sequenced in a study of T cell clonotyping in hematopoietic cell transplantation (TCRdb year 2021). Library construction relied on the immunoSEQ multiplex PCR assay. Drawn from immuneACCESS, this table holds only the in-frame rearrangements with V and J called that TCRdb kept. Clones are partly lost; checked studies trace under half to an unresolved V gene and leave the rest unexplained. The sample yields about 36,000 clones; around 90% were counted once. Nearly 2% of the sample comes from the top ten. Specimen: peripheral blood mononuclear cells. These receptors all come from a woman aged 40 to 50 in good health. Some clones in this sample may be carry-over from other donors' samples.

V gene TRBV7-2 combines with J gene TRBJ2-5; 7 nucleotides align to TRBD2. Germline V gene lookup returns CDR1 SGHTA and CDR2 FQGNSA. The CDR3 contains 16 residues. V lost 7 bases, J lost 4 bases, and 15 bases stayed unmatched. In DNA, the CDR3 is TGTGCCAGCACCCTGAACAGCGCGGGAGTGTCAGAGACCCAGTACTTC. Amino acids: CASTLNSAGVSETQYF.

This chain's CDR3 is CSVLDGAYEQYF. CDR3 bases: TGCAGCGTTCTCGACGGAGCCTACGAGCAGTACTTC. This rearrangement joins TRBV29-1 to TRBJ2-7; D gene unclear. The CDR3 is 12 residues long. Trimming stripped 5 bases from V and 2 bases from J, with 10 bases between. The V gene's germline CDR1 is SQVTM and CDR2 ANQGSEA.

The chain recombines TRBV29-1 with TRBJ1-1, with 8 bases lining up with TRBD1. The CDR3 loop spans 13 amino acids. The trim removed 2 bases at V and 6 bases at J, leaving 5 bases unmatched. Germline lookup yields CDR1 SQVTM and CDR2 ANQGSEA. CDR3 nucleotides: TGCAGCGTTGAAAAAACAGGGGGGGCTGAAGCTTTCTTT. Translation: CSVEKTGGAEAFF.

V and J are TRBV11-2 and TRBJ2-5; D is possibly TRBD1 or TRBD2 (6 bases each). Trimming left V 4 bases short and J 3 bases short, with 15 bases between. Per the germline V gene, CDR1 is SGHAT and CDR2 is FQNNGV. The CDR3 sequence is 15 residues long. The CDR3 reads CASSSGAVKEETQYF. Written as DNA, the CDR3 is TGTGCCAGCAGCTCGGGGGCTGTGAAGGAAGAGACCCAGTACTTC.

The V gene is TRBV6-1, the J gene TRBJ2-3, with 7 bases fitting TRBD1. This CDR3 region has 15 residues. The trim removed 4 bases at V and 0 bases at J, leaving 4 bases unmatched. The germline CDR1 and CDR2 sequences are MNHNS and SASEGT. CDR3: CASSVDRLSTDTQYF. The CDR3 region has the DNA TGTGCCAGCAGTGTGGACAGGCTTAGCACAGATACGCAGTATTTT.

This clone occurred once. V is TRBV5-1 and J is TRBJ2-1; the D gene is possibly TRBD1 (5 bases). The germline CDR1 and CDR2 sequences are SGHRS and YFSETQ. This CDR3 region has 15 residues. V shed 3 bases and J shed 2 bases, with 12 bases lying between them. The CDR3 nucleotides read TGCGCCAGCAGCTCGATGGGGCAGGCCTACAATGAGCAGTTCTTC. Protein product: CASSSMGQAYNEQFF.

The chain is built from TRBV28 and TRBJ2-3, with D possibly TRBD2 on 5 matching bases. Trimming pared 4 bases from V and 0 bases from J, leaving 23 bases between. Germline loops: CDR1 MDHEN, CDR2 SYDVKM. This CDR3 contains 19 residues. CDR3 DNA: TGTGCCAGCAGTTCTTGGGCGGGTTCCCTCAGAACTAGCACAGATACGCAGTATTTT. This translates into CASSSWAGSLRTSTDTQYF.

In this sample, this clone turned up a few times. This chain connects TRBV18 to TRBJ2-5, with D unresolved. The CDR3 has 11 residues. Trimming removed 4 bases from V and 1 base from J, with 1 base in between. Germline assignment: CDR1 KGHSH and CDR2 LQKENI. The CDR3 protein is CASSLQETQYF. CDR3 bases: TGTGCCAGCTCACTCCAAGAGACCCAGTACTTC.

As regards this clone: Other DNA variants within this sample encode the same CDR3. This chain uses TRBV6-5 with TRBJ2-5, with 7 bases identical to TRBD2. CDR3 length: 14 amino acids. Unmatched junction bases numbered 3, after V lost 4 bases and J lost 1 base. Per germline, CDR1 MNHEY and CDR2 SVGAGI. The CDR3 loop reads CASSLTGGQETQYF. The CDR3 bases are TGTGCCAGCAGTTTGACGGGAGGCCAAGAGACCCAGTACTTC.

V and J are TRBV18 and TRBJ1-1; no firm D call. The CDR3 spans 12 residues. Trimming took off 3 bases at V and 4 bases at J, with 6 bases between the two ends. Germline V gives CDR1 KGHSH, CDR2 LQKENI. CDR3 loop: CASSPTGTEAFF. Here the CDR3 DNA reads TGTGCCAGCTCACCGACGGGCACTGAAGCTTTCTTT. The full variable domain, its missing parts supplied by reference TRBV18 and TRBJ1-1, is NAGVMQNPRHLVRRRGQEARLRCSPMKGHSHVYWYRQLPEEGLKFMVYLQKENIIDESGMPKERFSAEFPKEGPSILRIQQVVRGDSAAYFCASSPTGTEAFFGQGTRLTVV.

The chain is built from TRBV7-3 and TRBJ2-2; either TRBD1 or TRBD2 may fit D (6 bases each). The CDR3 length is 17 residues. Trimming removed 5 bases at V and 4 bases at J, with 20 bases between. From germline, CDR1 is SGHTA and CDR2 FQGTGA. The CDR3 sequence: CASSPGSGGGFTGELFF. The DNA of the CDR3 is TGTGCCAGCAGCCCGGGGTCTGGAGGGGGATTCACCGGGGAGCTGTTTTTT.

This rearrangement joins TRBV29-1 to TRBJ1-1, with 10 bases identical to TRBD1. The CDR3 contains 14 residues. Germline V CDR1 and CDR2: SQVTM, ANQGSEA. Germline trimming cut 4 bases from V and 10 bases from J; bases unmatched to any gene: 12. CDR3 protein: CSVVGTGEGGGAFF. For the CDR3, the DNA is TGCAGCGTTGTGGGGACAGGGGAAGGCGGTGGAGCTTTCTTT.

This rearrangement joins TRBV2 to TRBJ2-7; D is possibly TRBD2 (6 bases). The length of the CDR3 is 15 residues. Germline CDR1 SNHLY, CDR2 FYNNEI. The V end lost 6 bases, the J end lost 0 bases, and 15 bases lay between the germline ends. CDR3 amino acids: CASSAGTSGSYEQYF. The CDR3 DNA reads TGTGCCAGCAGCGCCGGGACTTCAGGCTCCTACGAGCAGTACTTC.

This chain links TRBV11-2 with TRBJ2-1; D is possibly TRBD2 (5 bases). This CDR3 is 15 amino acids long. Trimming cost V 3 bases and J 1 base, with 10 bases left between them. Germline loops: CDR1 SGHAT, CDR2 FQNNGV. CDR3 sequence (DNA): TGTGCCAGCAGCTTTAACGCGGGTTCCTACAATGAGCAGTTCTTC. This encodes CASSFNAGSYNEQFF.

The V gene is TRBV19, the J gene TRBJ1-2; no reliable D call. Germline V gene data show CDR1 as LNHDA and CDR2 as SQIVND (reference sequence). The CDR3 length is 16 residues. V shed 7 bases and J shed 5 bases, with 23 bases lying between them. DNA of the CDR3: TGTGCCAGTAAATGGGCGGAGCAGACCGAGGGATATGGCTACACCTTC. Residues: CASKWAEQTEGYGYTF.

This clone was observed a single time. This chain uses TRBV7-2 with TRBJ1-1; D unclear. With 6 bases removed from V and 0 bases from J, the gap between germline ends came to 5 bases. The CDR3 covers 12 residues. The germline V gene encodes CDR1 SGHTA and CDR2 FQGNSA. The CDR3 region is CASRVVNTEAFF. The CDR3 DNA sequence: TGTGCCAGCAGAGTAGTGAACACTGAAGCTTTCTTT.